What follows is one T cell receptor beta chain and its context. The data belong to a study of cytomegalovirus exposure and HLA in healthy donors. Use of 60 Vbeta and 13 Jbeta primers characterized the PCR. Produced via immunoSEQ multiplex PCR; TCRdb's table is partial and in-frame only. The data contain fewer than 110,000 clones, about 70% of them singletons. Germline CDR1 is SNHLY and CDR2 is FYNNEI. The CDR3 runs to 20 residues. The trim removed 1 base at V and 4 bases at J, leaving 19 bases unmatched. Sequencing input: PBMCs. V gene TRBV2 combines with J gene TRBJ2-7, with 10 bases matching TRBD1. This TCR came from a woman in her thirties or forties in good health and CMV-seronegative. CDR3 residues: CASSEELNRRPGQGLYEQYF. The CDR3 bases are TGTGCCAGCAGTGAAGAACTAAATAGGAGACCGGGACAGGGGTTATACGAGCAGTACTTC.